Listed below are T cell receptor beta chains from one sample, sequenced in a study of T cells in Graves' hyperthyroidism and ophthalmopathy. TCRdb independently ran MiXCR on the multiplex PCR reads; one entry per CDR3 protein. This sample yields some 320,000 distinct CDR3 sequences, of which roughly an eighth are seen a single time; about 37% belongs to the top ten. Sequencing was done on a sample of blood. These receptors originate from a woman aged 40 to 55 with Graves' ophthalmopathy. CDR3s include the opening cysteine and the closing phenylalanine or tryptophan.

j_call,v_call,cdr3_aa
TRBJ2-7,TRBV5-1,CASSFRTGNYEQYF
TRBJ2-3,TRBV18,CASSLFRDREVADTQYF
TRBJ1-2,TRBV24-1,CATSDDQGQYPYGYTF
TRBJ2-3,TRBV12-3/TRBV12-4,CASSPSSSTQYF
TRBJ1-2,TRBV18,CASSPRGRQMGGYTF
TRBJ2-5,TRBV18,CASSDPDRAETQYF
TRBJ2-2,TRBV15,CATSRSYTGELFF
TRBJ2-3,TRBV10-3,CAIQGARTDTQYF
TRBJ1-1,TRBV6-1,CASSVGLLNTEAFF
TRBJ1-1,TRBV29-1,CSVPDSGFGAFF
TRBJ2-3,TRBV12-3/TRBV12-4,CASSLLQGEDTQYF